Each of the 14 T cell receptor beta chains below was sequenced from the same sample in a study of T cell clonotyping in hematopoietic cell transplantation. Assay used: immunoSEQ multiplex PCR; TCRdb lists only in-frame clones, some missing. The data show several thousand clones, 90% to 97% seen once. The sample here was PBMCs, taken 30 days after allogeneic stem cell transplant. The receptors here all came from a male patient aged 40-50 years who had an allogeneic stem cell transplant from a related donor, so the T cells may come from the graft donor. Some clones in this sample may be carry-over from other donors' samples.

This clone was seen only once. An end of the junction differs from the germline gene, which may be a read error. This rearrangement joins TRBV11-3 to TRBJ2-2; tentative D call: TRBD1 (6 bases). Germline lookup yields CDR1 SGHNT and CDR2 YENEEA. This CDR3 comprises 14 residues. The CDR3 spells CASRIQGSRGQLFF. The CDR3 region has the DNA TGTGCCAGCAGGATTCAGGGGTCGCGCGGGCAGCTGTTTTTT. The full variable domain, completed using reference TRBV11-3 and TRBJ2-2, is EAGVVQSPRYKIIEKKQPVAFWCNPISGHNTLYWYLQNLGQGPELLIRYENEEAVDDSQLPKDRFSAERLKGVDSTLKIQPAELGDSAVYLCASRIQGSRGQLFFGEGSRLTVL.

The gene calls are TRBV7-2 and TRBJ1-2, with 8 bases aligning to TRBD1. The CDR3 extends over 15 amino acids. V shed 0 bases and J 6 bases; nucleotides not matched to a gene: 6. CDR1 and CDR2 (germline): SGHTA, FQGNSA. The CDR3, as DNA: TGTGCCAGCAGCTTAGCGGCAGGGGGCGGGCATGGCTACACCTTC. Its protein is CASSLAAGGGHGYTF.

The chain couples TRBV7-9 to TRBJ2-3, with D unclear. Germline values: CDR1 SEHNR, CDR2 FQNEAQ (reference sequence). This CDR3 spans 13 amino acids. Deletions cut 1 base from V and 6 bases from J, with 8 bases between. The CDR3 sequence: CASSLGGSDTQYF. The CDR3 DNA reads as TGTGCCAGCAGCTTAGGGGGTAGTGATACGCAGTATTTT.

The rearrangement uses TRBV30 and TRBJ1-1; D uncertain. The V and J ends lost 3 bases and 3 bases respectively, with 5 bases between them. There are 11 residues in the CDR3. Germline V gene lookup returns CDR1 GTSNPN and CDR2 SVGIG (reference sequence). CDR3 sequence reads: CAWSSYTEAFF. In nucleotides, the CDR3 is TGTGCCTGGAGCTCCTACACTGAAGCTTTCTTT.

The CDR3: CASSIHGNYGYTF. In DNA, the CDR3 is TGTGCCAGTAGTATCCATGGTAACTATGGCTACACCTTC. The rearrangement uses TRBV19 and TRBJ1-2; D gene uncertain. CDR3 length: 13 residues. Trimming pared 3 bases from V and 1 base from J, leaving 6 bases between. Per the germline V gene, CDR1 is LNHDA and CDR2 is SQIVND (reference sequence).

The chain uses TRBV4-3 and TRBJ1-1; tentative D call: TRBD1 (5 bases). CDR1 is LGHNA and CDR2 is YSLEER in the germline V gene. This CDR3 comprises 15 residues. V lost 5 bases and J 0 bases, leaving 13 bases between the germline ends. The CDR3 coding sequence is TGCGCCAGCAGCTCAGGGTGGAGGATGAACACTGAAGCTTTCTTT. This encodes CASSSGWRMNTEAFF.

This CDR3 is CASSEKGQGARYEQYF. The CDR3 region has the DNA TGTGCCAGCAGTGAAAAGGGACAGGGGGCTCGTTACGAGCAGTACTTC. This sequence joins TRBV6-1 and TRBJ2-7, with 12 bases fitting TRBD1. The ends lost 2 bases at V and 4 bases at J; junction bases unmatched: 6. The CDR3 has 16 amino acids. Germline CDR1 and CDR2: MNHNS and SASEGT.

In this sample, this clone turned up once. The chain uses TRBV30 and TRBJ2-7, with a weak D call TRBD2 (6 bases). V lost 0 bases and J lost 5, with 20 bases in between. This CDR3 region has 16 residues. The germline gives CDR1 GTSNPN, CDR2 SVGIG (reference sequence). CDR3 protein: CAWSVYFKEGGDEQYF. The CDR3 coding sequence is TGTGCCTGGAGTGTATATTTTAAGGAGGGTGGCGACGAGCAGTACTTC. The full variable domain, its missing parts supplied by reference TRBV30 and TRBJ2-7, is SQTIHQWPATLVQPVGSPLSLECTVEGTSNPNLYWYRQAAGRGLQLLFYSVGIGQISSEVPQNLSASRPQDRQFILSSKKLLLSDSGFYLCAWSVYFKEGGDEQYFGPGTRLTVT.

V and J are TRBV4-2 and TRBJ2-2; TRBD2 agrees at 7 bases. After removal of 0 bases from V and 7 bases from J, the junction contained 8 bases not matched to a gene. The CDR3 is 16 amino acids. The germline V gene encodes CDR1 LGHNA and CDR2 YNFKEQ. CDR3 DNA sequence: TGTGCCAGCAGCCAAGAGCACGGACTAGGTTACGGGGAGCTGTTTTTT. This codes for CASSQEHGLGYGELFF.

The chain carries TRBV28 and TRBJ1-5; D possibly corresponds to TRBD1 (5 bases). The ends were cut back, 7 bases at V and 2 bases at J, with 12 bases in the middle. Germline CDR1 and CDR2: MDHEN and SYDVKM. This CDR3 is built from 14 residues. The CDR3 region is CASTLRGGNQPQHF. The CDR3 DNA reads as TGTGCCAGCACTCTGAGGGGAGGCAATCAGCCCCAGCATTTT.

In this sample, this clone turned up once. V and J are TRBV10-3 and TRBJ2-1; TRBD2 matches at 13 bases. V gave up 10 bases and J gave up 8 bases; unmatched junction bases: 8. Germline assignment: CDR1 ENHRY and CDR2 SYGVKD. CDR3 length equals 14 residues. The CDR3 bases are TGTGCCACGATAAAGGGACTAGCGGGACATGAGCAGTTCTTC. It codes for CATIKGLAGHEQFF.

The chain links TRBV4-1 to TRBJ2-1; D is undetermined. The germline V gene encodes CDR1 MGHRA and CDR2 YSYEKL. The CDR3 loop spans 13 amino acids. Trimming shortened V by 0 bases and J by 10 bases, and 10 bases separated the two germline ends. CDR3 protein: CASSQERAREQFF. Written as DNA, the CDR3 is TGCGCCAGCAGCCAAGAACGGGCGCGGGAGCAGTTCTTC.

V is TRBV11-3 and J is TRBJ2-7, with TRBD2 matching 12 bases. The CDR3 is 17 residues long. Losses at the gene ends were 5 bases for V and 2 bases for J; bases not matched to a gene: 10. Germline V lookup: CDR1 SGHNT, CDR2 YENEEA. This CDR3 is CASSPRTSGTGAYEQYF. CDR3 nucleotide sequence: TGTGCCAGCAGCCCCCGGACTAGCGGGACGGGAGCCTACGAGCAGTACTTC.

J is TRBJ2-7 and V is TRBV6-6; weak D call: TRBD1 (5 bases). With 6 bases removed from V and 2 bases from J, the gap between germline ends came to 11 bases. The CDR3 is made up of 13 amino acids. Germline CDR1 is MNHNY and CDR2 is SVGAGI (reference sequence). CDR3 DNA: TGTGCCAGCAGCCCAGGGTCAACCTACGAGCAGTACTTC. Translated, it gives CASSPGSTYEQYF.